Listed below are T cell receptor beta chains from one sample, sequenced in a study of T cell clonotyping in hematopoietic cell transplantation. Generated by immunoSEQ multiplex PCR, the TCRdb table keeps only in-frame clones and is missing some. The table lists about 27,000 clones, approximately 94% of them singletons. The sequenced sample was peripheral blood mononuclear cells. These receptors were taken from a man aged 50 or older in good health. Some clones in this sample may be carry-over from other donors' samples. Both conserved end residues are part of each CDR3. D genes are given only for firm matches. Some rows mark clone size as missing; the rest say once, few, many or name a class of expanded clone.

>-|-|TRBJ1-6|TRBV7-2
TGTGCCAGCAGCCCACAGGAGCGTGGCAATTCACCCCTCCACTTT
CASSPQERGNSPLHF
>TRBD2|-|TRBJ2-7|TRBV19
TGTGCCAGTAGTTATGGGGAGGGCTACGAGCAGTACTTC
CASSYGEGYEQYF
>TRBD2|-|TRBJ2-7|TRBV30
TGTGCCTGTAGCGGGGGGGCATACGAGCAGTACTTC
CACSGGAYEQYF
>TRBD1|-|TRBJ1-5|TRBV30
TGTGCCTGGAAGGGGACAGGGGGGCAGCCCCAGCATTTT
CAWKGTGGQPQHF
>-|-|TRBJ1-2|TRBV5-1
TGCGCCAGCAGTGTTCTAGGGACGGATCTGTTCTATGGCTACACCTTC
CASSVLGTDLFYGYTF
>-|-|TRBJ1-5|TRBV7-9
TGTGCCAGCACCGAGGCAGCCAATCAGCCCCAGCATTTT
CASTEAANQPQHF
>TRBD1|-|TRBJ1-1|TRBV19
TGTGCCAGTAGCATCGACAGGGTATTCACTGAAGCTTTCTTT
CASSIDRVFTEAFF
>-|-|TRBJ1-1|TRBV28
TGTGCCAGCAGTCGGGCTTCAGTTTTCTTT
CASSRASVFF
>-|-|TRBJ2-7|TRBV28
TGTGCCAGCAGTCCAGGGTCCTACGAGCAGTACTTC
CASSPGSYEQYF
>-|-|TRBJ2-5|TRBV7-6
TGTGCCAGCAGCAAGCGGTTGGAGACCCAGTACTTC
CASSKRLETQYF
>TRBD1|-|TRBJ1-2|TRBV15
TGTGCCACCAGCAGAGAGGGCTCAGGGGGAAACGGCTATGGCTACACCTTC
CATSREGSGGNGYGYTF
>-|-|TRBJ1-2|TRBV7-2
TGTGCCAGCAGCTCAGACGGGATCAGGGGTAGAAATGGCTACACCTTC
CASSSDGIRGRNGYTF
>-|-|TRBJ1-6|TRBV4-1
TGCGCCAGCAGTCGACAACAGGGCCTATCTTCACCCCTCCACTTT
CASSRQQGLSSPLHF
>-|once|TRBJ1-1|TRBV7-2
TGTGCCAGCAGCTTAGGGGGGAAAGCTTTCTTT
CASSLGGKAFF
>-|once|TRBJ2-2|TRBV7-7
TGTGCCAGCAGCTTAGTAGGAGGGGTTTCGGCCGGGGAGCTGTTTTTT
CASSLVGGVSAGELFF
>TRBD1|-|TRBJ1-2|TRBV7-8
TGTGCCAGCAGCTTAAACAGAGGGGGCAATTATGGCTACACCTTC
CASSLNRGGNYGYTF
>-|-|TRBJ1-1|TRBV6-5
TGTGCCAGCAGTTACAAGACTGAAGCTTTCTTT
CASSYKTEAFF
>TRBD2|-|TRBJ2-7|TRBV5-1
TGCGCCAGCAGCGAAGCGGGACTAGCGGGTTTTGAGCAGTACTTC
CASSEAGLAGFEQYF
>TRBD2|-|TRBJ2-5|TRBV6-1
TGTGCCAGCAGTACTCTAGCGGGGGGGCAAGAGACCCAGTACTTC
CASSTLAGGQETQYF
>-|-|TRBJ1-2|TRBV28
TGTGCCAGCAGTTTAGAGTTCTTACTTAACTATGGCTACACCTTC
CASSLEFLLNYGYTF
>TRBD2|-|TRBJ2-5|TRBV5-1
TGCGCCAGCAGCTTGGTGGGGACTAGGTTAGGAGAGACCCAGTACTTC
CASSLVGTRLGETQYF
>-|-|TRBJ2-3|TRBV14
TGTGCCAGCAGCCAAATACTGACAGGTAGCACAGATACGCAGTATTTT
CASSQILTGSTDTQYF
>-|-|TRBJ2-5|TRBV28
TGTGCCAGCAGTTTAGAAATCGGCGCATCACCAGAGACCCAGTACTTC
CASSLEIGASPETQYF
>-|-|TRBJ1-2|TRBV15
TGTGCCACCAGCAGAGATTTGTCGGGGTCCTATGGCTACACCTTC
CATSRDLSGSYGYTF
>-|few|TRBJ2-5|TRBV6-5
TGTGCCAGCAGACTGTCTGGGAGCGGCCAAGAGACCCAGTACTTC
CASRLSGSGQETQYF
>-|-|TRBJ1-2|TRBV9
TGTGCCAGCAGCGCCGCGAACTATGGCTACACCTTC
CASSAANYGYTF
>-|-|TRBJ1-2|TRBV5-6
TGTGCCAGCAGAACGACGCGGGGCAGAGTCTTCTATGGCTACACCTTC
CASRTTRGRVFYGYTF
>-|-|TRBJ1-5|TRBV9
TGTGCCAGCAGCGCAGCCCCCGAGCCTAATCAGCCCCAGCATTTT
CASSAAPEPNQPQHF
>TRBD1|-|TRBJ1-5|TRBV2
TGTGCCAGCAGTGCACAGGGGGATCAGCCCCAGCATTTT
CASSAQGDQPQHF
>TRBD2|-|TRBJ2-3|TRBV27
TGTGCCAGCAGTTTACTCCGAAAAGCGGGGGGTGTAGATACGCAGTATTTT
CASSLLRKAGGVDTQYF
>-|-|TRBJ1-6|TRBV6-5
TGTGCCAGCAGTTACTCCCGAGGGGCCCCTGGCATCCCCCTCCACTTT
CASSYSRGAPGIPLHF
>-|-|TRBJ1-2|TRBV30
TGTGCCTGGAGGGCCAGCAGGGTAGGCGGCTACACCTTC
CAWRASRVGGYTF
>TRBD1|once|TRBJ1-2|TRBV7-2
TGTGCCAGCAGCTTAGATCACAGGGGTTCTGGCTATGGCTACACCTTC
CASSLDHRGSGYGYTF
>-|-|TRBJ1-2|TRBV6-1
TGTGCCAGCAGTTATAGCACTAACTATGGCTACACCTTC
CASSYSTNYGYTF
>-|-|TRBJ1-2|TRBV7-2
TGTGCCAGCAGCTCCCTTGAGGGGGAGTTGGGCTACACCTTC
CASSSLEGELGYTF